The T cell receptor (beta chain) under discussion was sequenced for a study of CD8 T cells in Susac syndrome. The study's findings and limits: By the study's own acknowledgment, its TCR sequencing and HLA analysis included relatively few individuals.

An input of roughly 0.5 to 1 ug of RNA was subjected to reverse transcription using random hexamers. The CDR3 of TCR beta was amplified by immunoSEQ multiplex PCR across 54 Vbeta and 13 Jbeta. Using its own MiXCR run on the immunoSEQ multiplex PCR reads, TCRdb lists one record per CDR3 protein. This sample has 150,000 to 250,000 distinct CDR3 sequences, with about 95% found just once. Sequencing of TCR beta was carried out in blood CD8+ and CD4+ T cells. Details on this clonotype: Its antigen is undetermined.

With V trimmed by 2 bases and J by 2 bases, 4 bases remained unmatched. From germline, CDR1 is DFQATT and CDR2 SNEGSKA (reference sequence). This CDR3 is 15 amino acids long. V gene TRBV20-1 combines with J gene TRBJ2-3; 10 bases agree with TRBD2. Sequenced input: CD4+ T cells from PBMCs. This receptor was identified in a human donor with multiple sclerosis. The CDR3 protein is CSARSTSGATDTQYF. Written as DNA, the CDR3 is TGCAGTGCTAGAAGTACTAGCGGGGCCACAGATACGCAGTATTTT.